Listed below are T cell receptor beta chains from one sample, sequenced in a study of cytomegalovirus exposure and HLA in healthy donors. Sequencing used immunoSEQ multiplex PCR; TCRdb keeps in-frame clones, though not all of them. The data hold some 70,000 clones, with just under 70% observed a single time. The sample comprised PBMCs. The receptors come from a woman in her twenties or thirties in good health and CMV-seronegative. Each CDR3 is given with its conserved first and last residue. Fields, in order: clone size, D gene, V gene, J gene, CDR3 DNA, CDR3 protein. D genes are given only for firm matches. Clone size is given for some rows only: seen once, a few or many times, or a class if the clone is expanded.

-	TRBD1	TRBV27	TRBJ1-6	TGTGCCAGCAGTTTATGGTGGGGGACAGGGCTTAATTCACCCCTCCACTTT	CASSLWWGTGLNSPLHF
-	-	TRBV4-2	TRBJ2-7	TGTGCCAGCAGCCCCCTTTTTTCGAGCTCCTACGAGCAGTACTTC	CASSPLFSSSYEQYF
few	TRBD2	TRBV7-7	TRBJ2-5	TGTGCTAGCGGGGAGGGGCGAGAGACCCAGTACTTC	CASGEGRETQYF
-	TRBD1	TRBV5-1	TRBJ2-3	TGCGCCAGCAGCTTGCGGGGACAGGGAACAGATACGCAGTATTTT	CASSLRGQGTDTQYF
few	-	TRBV6-5	TRBJ1-1	TGTGCCAGCAGTTACGGACAGAACACTGAAGCTTTCTTT	CASSYGQNTEAFF
few	-	TRBV5-1	TRBJ2-1	TGCGCCAGCAGCCTCAGACAGATCTCCTACAATGAGCAGTTCTTC	CASSLRQISYNEQFF
-	TRBD2	TRBV28	TRBJ2-3	TGTGCCAGCATCCGAGCGGGGGCCCTCACAGATACGCAGTATTTT	CASIRAGALTDTQYF
-	-	TRBV29-1	TRBJ2-7	TGCAGCGTCCCGTCTAGGCAGGAACCGGGGATGCAGTACTTC	CSVPSRQEPGMQYF
-	-	TRBV6-1	TRBJ1-2	TGTGCCAGCAGTGAACCCGGGAGATTTGGCTACACCTTC	CASSEPGRFGYTF
-	TRBD2	TRBV5-1	TRBJ2-7	TGCGCCAGCAGCCTAACTAGCGGGGGCACCTACGAGCAGTACTTC	CASSLTSGGTYEQYF
-	TRBD2	TRBV4-2	TRBJ2-3	TGTGCCAGCAGCTCGATAGCGGGGGGGGGCACAGATACGCAGTATTTT	CASSSIAGGGTDTQYF
-	-	TRBV2	TRBJ2-3	TGTGCCAGCAGTTTAACAGCAGATACGCAGTATTTT	CASSLTADTQYF
-	-	TRBV5-4	TRBJ2-2	TGTGCCAGCAGCTTGGACTACACCGGGGAGCTGTTTTTT	CASSLDYTGELFF
-	-	TRBV7-9	TRBJ2-2	TGTGCCAGCAACAAACAGGGAGAGGCTTCCGGGGAGCTGTTTTTT	CASNKQGEASGELFF
-	-	TRBV7-3	TRBJ2-7	TGTGCCAGCAGTCTGAGGGGGGGCGGTGGGTACGAGCAGTACTTC	CASSLRGGGGYEQYF
-	TRBD1	TRBV4-3	TRBJ1-3	TGCGCCAGCAGCCAAAACACCGCCGGGACAGGGGGAAACACCATATATTTT	CASSQNTAGTGGNTIYF
-	TRBD2	TRBV7-2	TRBJ2-7	TGTGCCAGCAGGCGGGGGGGCGGGTCCTACGAGCAGTACTTC	CASRRGGGSYEQYF
-	-	TRBV2	TRBJ1-6	TGTGCCAGCAGTACGAGCGGGACCTATAATTCACCCCTCCACTTT	CASSTSGTYNSPLHF